Listed here is a single T cell receptor beta chain. The PCR used 60 Vbeta and 13 Jbeta primers. Libraries were prepared by immunoSEQ multiplex PCR; TCRdb keeps only in-frame clonotypes and omits some of them. The table records approximately 240,000 clones, around four fifths of them present only once. These data are taken from a study of cytomegalovirus exposure and HLA in healthy donors. This TCR came from a woman between 40 and 55 years old in good health and CMV-seronegative. The material sequenced was PBMCs.

The CDR3: CASSPDFYTGELFF. In DNA form, the CDR3 reads TGTGCCAGCAGCCCGGACTTCTACACCGGGGAGCTGTTTTTT. The genes are TRBV5-8 and TRBJ2-2, with D possibly being TRBD2 (5 bases). Germline values: CDR1 SGHTS, CDR2 YDEGEE. The CDR3 is 14 amino acids. V lost 4 bases and J 3 bases, leaving 10 bases between the germline ends. Full variable domain (outside the CDR3, taken from reference TRBV5-8 and TRBJ2-2): EAGVTQSPTHLIKTRGQQATLRCSPISGHTSVYWYQQALGLGLQFLLWYDEGEERNRGNFPPRFSGRQFPNYSSELNVNALELEDSALYLCASSPDFYTGELFFGEGSRLTVL.